These 28 T cell receptor beta chains share one sample of origin, sequenced in a study of T cells after posttransplantation cyclophosphamide. Some clones are missing from TCRdb's copy, which holds only in-frame ones; the method was immunoSEQ multiplex PCR. Of approximately 3,800 clones in the sample, 69% were seen once. A marrow graft followed busulfan-fludarabine conditioning, with cyclophosphamide on days +3 and +4. The sequences come from CD8+ T cells sorted from PBMCs, collected 1162 days after allogeneic stem cell transplant with posttransplant cyclophosphamide. These receptors came from a female patient aged 40-49 years who received an allogeneic stem cell transplant from a related donor, was CMV-positive, and had no GVHD. Some T cells may be provided by the graft donor.

Notes on this clone: The same CDR3 also results from other DNA sequences found in this sample. The J gene is TRBJ2-7, the V gene TRBV9, with D perhaps TRBD1 (5 bases). The CDR3 sequence is 15 residues long. Germline CDR1 reads SGDLS; CDR2 reads YYNGEE. Trimming pared 8 bases from V and 4 bases from J, leaving 22 bases between. CDR3 amino acids: CASFFKQETAYEQYF. The CDR3 region has the DNA TGTGCCAGTTTTTTCAAACAGGAGACGGCATACGAGCAGTACTTC.

V is TRBV28 and J is TRBJ2-5, with a tentative D call TRBD1 (6 bases). V lost 6 bases and J 5 bases, leaving 13 bases between the germline ends. Germline CDR1 and CDR2: MDHEN and SYDVKM. The length of the CDR3 is 13 residues. The CDR3 DNA reads as TGTGCCAGCAGCCAACAGGGTTACGAGACCCAGTACTTC. Protein product: CASSQQGYETQYF.

This chain uses TRBV28 with TRBJ2-3, with D perhaps matching TRBD2 (5 bases). The CDR3 loop spans 14 amino acids. From germline, CDR1 is MDHEN and CDR2 SYDVKM. Trimming removed 4 bases from V and 4 bases from J, with 12 bases in between. DNA of the CDR3: TGTGCCAGCAGTTCCTCCCGGGGAGCAGATACGCAGTATTTT. This sequence encodes CASSSSRGADTQYF. Full variable domain (missing parts from reference TRBV28 and TRBJ2-3): DVKVTQSSRYLVKRTGEKVFLECVQDMDHENMFWYRQDPGLGLRLIYFSYDVKMKEKGDIPEGYSVSREKKERFSLILESASTNQTSMYLCASSSSRGADTQYFGPGTRLTVL.

The V call is TRBV9, the J call TRBJ2-3; TRBD1 aligns across 11 bases. V shed 3 bases and J 3 bases; nucleotides not matched to a gene: 9. The CDR3 contains 17 residues. In germline, CDR1 is SGDLS, CDR2 YYNGEE. The CDR3 nucleotides are TGTGCCAGCAGCGACCGGGACAGGGGGGGTAAGACAGATACGCAGTATTTT. Its translation: CASSDRDRGGKTDTQYF.

Turning to this clone: One junction end disagrees with the germline gene, perhaps due to a read error. The chain carries TRBV4-1 and TRBJ2-5, with D possibly being TRBD2 (6 bases). Germline CDR1 reads MGHRA; CDR2 reads YSYEKL. The CDR3 is made up of 13 amino acids. In nucleotides, the CDR3 is TGCGCTAGCAGCTCCGGGACTGTTCCGGAGCAGTACTTC. This sequence encodes CASSSGTVPEQYF.

The CDR3 sequence: CASSPTGGTDTQYF. The CDR3 bases are TGTGCCAGCAGCCCGACAGGGGGTACAGATACGCAGTATTTT. This chain connects TRBV7-8 to TRBJ2-3; TRBD1 agrees at 9 bases. In germline, CDR1 is SGHVS, CDR2 FQNEAQ. This CDR3 has 14 amino acids. V gave up 5 bases and J gave up 3 bases; unmatched junction bases: 3.

This clone has only a few counts. This chain joins TRBV6-6 and TRBJ1-4, with D possibly TRBD1 on 5 matching bases. Trimming took 2 bases from V and 7 from J, leaving 11 bases between them. The CDR3 spans 14 residues. Germline lookup yields CDR1 MNHNY and CDR2 SVGAGI (reference sequence). The DNA of the CDR3 is TGTGCCAGCAGTTACAACGGGGGGAGTGAAAAACTGTTTTTT. This codes for CASSYNGGSEKLFF.

This chain connects TRBV6-1 to TRBJ1-5; the D is unclear. Trimming removed 5 bases at V and 7 bases at J, with 12 bases between. The germline V gene encodes CDR1 MNHNS and CDR2 SASEGT. There are 13 residues in the CDR3. CDR3 loop: CASSSPGGQPQHF. Written as DNA, the CDR3 is TGTGCCAGCAGTTCCCCGGGAGGCCAGCCCCAGCATTTT.

Remarks on this clone: Other DNA sequences of this sample code for an identical CDR3. The rearrangement joins TRBV9 to TRBJ2-7, with 7 bases matching TRBD1. Looked up from germline, CDR1 is SGDLS and CDR2 is YYNGEE. Trimming at V came to 7 bases and at J to 4 bases, leaving 14 bases not matched to a gene. The CDR3 is 15 residues long. The CDR3 region is CASCIEQGTAYEQYF. The CDR3 coding sequence is TGTGCCAGCTGCATCGAACAGGGGACGGCATACGAGCAGTACTTC.

The genes are TRBV28 and TRBJ1-1, with D possibly being TRBD1 (6 bases). The V end lost 5 bases, the J end lost 8 bases, and 12 bases lay between the germline ends. CDR3 length: 12 residues. Germline CDR1 and CDR2: MDHEN and SYDVKM. Here the CDR3 reads CASSPGRGEAFF. The CDR3 coding sequence is TGTGCCAGCAGTCCCGGGAGGGGGGAAGCTTTCTTT.

This clone has only a few counts. Germline is not matched at one junction end, which may reflect a read error. The sample has other DNA sequences that encode this CDR3 too. The gene calls are TRBV9 and TRBJ2-7; maybe TRBD1 (6 bases). CDR1 is SGDLS and CDR2 is YYNGEE in the germline V gene. The CDR3 has 15 amino acids. Here the CDR3 reads CACSFGQGTAYEQYF. Here the CDR3 DNA reads TGTGCCTGCAGTTTCGGGCAGGGGACGGCCTACGAGCAGTACTTC.

Worth noting for this clone: The sample has other DNA sequences that encode this CDR3 too. The chain combines TRBV9 with TRBJ2-7; D gene unclear. There are 15 residues in the CDR3. Germline V gene data show CDR1 as SGDLS and CDR2 as YYNGEE. V gave up 10 bases and J gave up 4 bases, with 24 bases separating them. The DNA for the CDR3 is TGTGCCTGTTGTTTCAGGCAGAAGACGGCATACGAGCAGTACTTC. Amino acids: CACCFRQKTAYEQYF.

This sequence joins TRBV6-6 and TRBJ2-3; 7 bases fit TRBD1. V shed 2 bases, J shed 0 bases, and the junction held 5 bases outside the gene matches. This CDR3 contains 16 residues. Germline V gene data show CDR1 as MNHNY and CDR2 as SVGAGI (reference sequence). The CDR3 here is CASSYTGQTSTDTQYF. For the CDR3, the DNA is TGTGCCAGCAGTTACACGGGACAGACTAGCACAGATACGCAGTATTTT.

Concerning this clone itself: The sample has other DNA sequences that encode this CDR3 too. V gene TRBV9 combines with J gene TRBJ2-7; 7 bases agree with TRBD1. Trimming at V came to 7 bases and at J to 4 bases, leaving 14 bases not matched to a gene. The CDR3 sequence is 15 residues long. Germline CDR1 reads SGDLS; CDR2 reads YYNGEE. The CDR3 nucleotides are TGTGCCAGCTTTATCAAACAGGGGACGGCATACGAGCAGTACTTC. Translated, it gives CASFIKQGTAYEQYF.

This rearrangement joins TRBV10-2 to TRBJ2-1; possible D gene TRBD1, 6 bases. V was pared by 3 bases and J by 1 base, with 7 bases between. The CDR3 covers 14 residues. Per the germline V gene, CDR1 is WSHSY and CDR2 is SAAADI. CDR3 in amino acids: CASSDTGSYNEQFF. In DNA, the CDR3 is TGCGCCAGCAGTGATACAGGGTCCTACAATGAGCAGTTCTTC.

In its sample, this clone ranks as large. The gene calls are TRBV7-8 and TRBJ1-4, with TRBD1 as a possible D gene (6 bases). Deletions cut 0 bases from V and 8 bases from J, with 10 bases between. Germline V gene sequence: CDR1 SGHVS, CDR2 FQNEAQ. The CDR3 has 14 residues. The CDR3 DNA reads as TGTGCCAGCAGCTTAGCTACAGGGTCCGAAAAACTGTTTTTT. Protein product: CASSLATGSEKLFF.

The chain employs TRBV27 and TRBJ1-1; no clear D gene. The germline gives CDR1 MNHEY, CDR2 SMNVEV (reference sequence). This CDR3 comprises 16 residues. V lost 4 bases, J lost 1 base, and 16 bases lay in between. The CDR3 nucleotides are TGTGCCAGCAGTTCCCCCCCTGGGGAGCCGAACACTGAAGCTTTCTTT. Protein product: CASSSPPGEPNTEAFF.

The chain uses TRBV19 and TRBJ2-7, with 8 bases fitting TRBD1. J gave up 5 bases and V 6 bases, and 6 bases lay outside the gene matches. Per germline, CDR1 LNHDA and CDR2 SQIVND (reference sequence). The CDR3 spans 13 residues. The CDR3 protein is CASRRTGNHEQYF. CDR3 in DNA: TGTGCCAGTAGACGGACAGGGAACCACGAGCAGTACTTC.

The J gene is TRBJ2-7, the V gene TRBV9, with 7 bases identical to TRBD1. This CDR3 has 14 residues. The germline V gene has CDR1 SGDLS and CDR2 YYNGEE. J gave up 2 bases and V 2 bases, and 4 bases lay outside the gene matches. The CDR3 DNA is TGTGCCAGCAGCGTCGGGACAGAGGCCTACGAGCAGTACTTC. Protein product: CASSVGTEAYEQYF.

The rearrangement uses TRBV6-1 and TRBJ2-7; 13 bases agree with TRBD2. Unmatched junction bases numbered 4, after V lost 1 base and J lost 4 bases. Germline lookup yields CDR1 MNHNS and CDR2 SASEGT. This CDR3 has 16 amino acids. The CDR3 nucleotides read TGTGCCAGCAGTGAAGGACTAGCGGGGGGTGGATACGAGCAGTACTTC. Amino acids: CASSEGLAGGGYEQYF.

This clone was observed once. V is TRBV7-9 and J is TRBJ2-1; no reliable D call. Deletions cut 5 bases from V and 1 base from J, with 15 bases between. The length of the CDR3 is 16 residues. Germline lookup yields CDR1 SEHNR and CDR2 FQNEAQ (reference sequence). The CDR3 DNA reads TGTGCCAGCAGCCTCGGGTGGCAAGAGTCCTACAATGAGCAGTTCTTC. This encodes CASSLGWQESYNEQFF.

The count of this clone is one. J is TRBJ1-1 and V is TRBV7-9, with D tentatively TRBD1 (5 bases). V lost 7 bases and J lost 7, with 19 bases in between. There are 14 residues in the CDR3. From germline, CDR1 is SEHNR and CDR2 FQNEAQ (reference sequence). CDR3 bases: TGTGCCAGCACCCCTGAATCGAACAGGAATGAAGCTTTCTTT. This gives the protein CASTPESNRNEAFF.

In this sample, this clone turned up a few times. The chain combines TRBV5-6 with TRBJ2-7; D perhaps matches TRBD2 (5 bases). V lost 5 bases and J lost 3, with 21 bases in between. The CDR3 length is 16 residues. Germline loops: CDR1 SGHDT, CDR2 YYEEEE. The CDR3 loop is CASSEAHTGINYEQYF. The CDR3, as DNA: TGTGCCAGCAGTGAAGCGCACACGGGGATAAACTACGAGCAGTACTTC.

The chain has TRBV19 and TRBJ2-3; no definite D call. V lost 7 bases and J 5 bases, leaving 7 bases between the germline ends. The CDR3 loop spans 11 amino acids. CDR1 and CDR2 from the germline V gene are LNHDA and SQIVND (reference sequence). CDR3 sequence reads: CASTDKDTQYF. DNA of the CDR3: TGTGCCAGTACTGACAAAGATACGCAGTATTTT.

As regards this clone: The same CDR3 arises from other DNA sequences in this sample as well. The chain couples TRBV9 to TRBJ2-7; the D gene is possibly TRBD1 (6 bases). Germline V gene sequence: CDR1 SGDLS, CDR2 YYNGEE. The germline V and J ends were trimmed by 6 bases and 4 bases, with 20 bases remaining between them. The CDR3 has 15 amino acids. As DNA, the CDR3 is TGTGCCAGCATTTTCGGGCAGGGGACGGCATACGAGCAGTACTTC. This sequence encodes CASIFGQGTAYEQYF.

V gene TRBV19 combines with J gene TRBJ2-2; D perhaps matches TRBD1 (6 bases). The CDR3 extends over 15 amino acids. Germline V gene data show CDR1 as LNHDA and CDR2 as SQIVND (reference sequence). V was clipped by 7 bases and J by 3 bases, with 15 bases between them. CDR3: CASTLTGYYTGELFF. CDR3 sequence (DNA): TGTGCCAGTACCCTGACAGGATACTACACCGGGGAGCTGTTTTTT.

This clone was seen more than once but under ten times. The likely explanation is a read error, given a far larger clone one base away. The chain recombines TRBV5-1 with TRBJ1-2, with 10 bases fitting TRBD1. The CDR3 has 15 residues. Germline V CDR1 and CDR2: SGHRS, YFSETQ. Written as DNA, the CDR3 is TGCGCCAGCAGCTTGGGGGACGACAGGGGGCAAGGCTACTCCTTC. This codes for CASSLGDDRGQGYSF.

The chain has TRBV11-2 and TRBJ2-1; 9 bases line up with TRBD2. Germline V gene lookup returns CDR1 SGHAT and CDR2 FQNNGV. There are 14 residues in the CDR3. Trimming removed 4 bases from V and 8 bases from J; junction bases left unmatched: 6. This CDR3 is CASSSPGLADEQFF. The CDR3 DNA follows: TGTGCCAGCAGCTCGCCGGGACTAGCCGATGAGCAGTTCTTC.